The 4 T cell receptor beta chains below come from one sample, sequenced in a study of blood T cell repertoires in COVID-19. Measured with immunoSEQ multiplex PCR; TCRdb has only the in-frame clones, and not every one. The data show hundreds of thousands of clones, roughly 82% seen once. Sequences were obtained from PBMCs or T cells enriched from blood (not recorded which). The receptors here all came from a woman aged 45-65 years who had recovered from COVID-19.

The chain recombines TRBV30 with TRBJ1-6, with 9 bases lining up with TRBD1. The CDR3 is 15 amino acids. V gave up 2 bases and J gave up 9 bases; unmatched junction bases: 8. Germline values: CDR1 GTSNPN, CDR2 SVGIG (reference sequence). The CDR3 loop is CAWSSGGTGSSPLHF. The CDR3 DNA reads TGTGCCTGGAGTTCTGGGGGGACAGGGAGTTCACCCCTCCACTTT.

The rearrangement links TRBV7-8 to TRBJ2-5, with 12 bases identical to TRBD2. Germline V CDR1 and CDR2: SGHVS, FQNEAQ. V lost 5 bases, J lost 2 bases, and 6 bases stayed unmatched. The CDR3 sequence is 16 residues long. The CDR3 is CASSAPSGRGQETQYF. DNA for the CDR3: TGTGCCAGCAGCGCCCCTAGCGGGAGGGGGCAAGAGACCCAGTACTTC.

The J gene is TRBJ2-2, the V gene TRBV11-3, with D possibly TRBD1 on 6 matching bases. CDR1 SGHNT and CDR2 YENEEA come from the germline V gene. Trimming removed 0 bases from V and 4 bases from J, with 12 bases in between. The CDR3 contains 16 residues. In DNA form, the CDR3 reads TGTGCCAGCAGCTTAGATTCCTCCAGGGGCACCGGGGAGCTGTTTTTT. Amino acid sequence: CASSLDSSRGTGELFF.

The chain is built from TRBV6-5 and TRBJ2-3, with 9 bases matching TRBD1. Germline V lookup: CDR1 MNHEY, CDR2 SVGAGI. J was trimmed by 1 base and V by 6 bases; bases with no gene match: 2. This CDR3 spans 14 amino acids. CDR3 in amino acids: CASSRDRGTDTQYF. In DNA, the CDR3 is TGTGCCAGCAGCCGGGACAGGGGCACAGATACGCAGTATTTT.